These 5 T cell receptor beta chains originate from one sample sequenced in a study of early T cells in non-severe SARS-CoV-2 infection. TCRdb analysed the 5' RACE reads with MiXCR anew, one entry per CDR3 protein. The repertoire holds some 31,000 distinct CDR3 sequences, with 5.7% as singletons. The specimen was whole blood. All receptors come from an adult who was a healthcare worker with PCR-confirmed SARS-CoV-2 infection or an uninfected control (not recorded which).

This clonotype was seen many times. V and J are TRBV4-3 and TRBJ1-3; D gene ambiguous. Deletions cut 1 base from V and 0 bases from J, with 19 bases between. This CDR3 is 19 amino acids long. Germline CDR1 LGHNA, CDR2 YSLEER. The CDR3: CASSQVFSRLGSSGNTIYF. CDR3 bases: TGCGCCAGCAGCCAAGTATTTTCGCGTTTGGGGAGCTCTGGAAACACCATATATTTT.

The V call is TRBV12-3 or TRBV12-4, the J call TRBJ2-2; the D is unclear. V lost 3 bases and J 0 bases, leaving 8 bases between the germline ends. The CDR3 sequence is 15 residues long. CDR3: CASSFMATNTGELFF. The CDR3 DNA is TGTGCCAGCAGTTTCATGGCTACGAACACCGGGGAGCTGTTTTTT.

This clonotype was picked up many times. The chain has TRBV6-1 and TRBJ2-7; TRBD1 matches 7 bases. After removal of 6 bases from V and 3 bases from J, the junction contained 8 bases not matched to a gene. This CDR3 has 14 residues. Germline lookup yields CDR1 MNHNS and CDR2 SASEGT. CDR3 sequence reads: CASRVQGTIYEQYF. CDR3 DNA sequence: TGTGCCAGCAGAGTACAGGGGACCATCTACGAGCAGTACTTC.

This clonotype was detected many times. CDR3 sequence (DNA): TGTGCCAGCAGCTTAGTTTTGACCGACGATACGCAGTATTTT. The encoded protein is CASSLVLTDDTQYF. The chain recombines TRBV7-6 with TRBJ2-3; D is unresolved. V was clipped by 1 base and J by 6 bases, with 11 bases between them. From germline, CDR1 is SGHVS and CDR2 FNYEAQ. This CDR3 region has 14 residues.

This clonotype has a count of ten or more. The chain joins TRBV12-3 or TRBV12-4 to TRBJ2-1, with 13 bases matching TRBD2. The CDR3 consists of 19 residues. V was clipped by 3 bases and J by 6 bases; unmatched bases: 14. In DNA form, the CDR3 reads TGTGCCAGCAGTTTCTCTCTGACTAGCGGGAGGACTCAGTCCAATGAGCAGTTCTTC. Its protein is CASSFSLTSGRTQSNEQFF.